Listed below are T cell receptor beta chains from one sample, sequenced in a study of identifying expanded T cells in peripheral blood. TCRdb keeps only in-frame clones here, not all; method: immunoSEQ multiplex PCR. The sample shows about 76,000 clones, about 83% of them seen only once. Sequenced material: blood. These receptor sequences come from a person aged 18-69 years in good health. Both conserved end residues are part of each CDR3. Each record gives: V gene, clone size, D gene, J gene, CDR3 DNA, CDR3 protein. D genes are given only for firm matches. Expanded clones are given a class, and other clones once, few, many or no size at all.

>TRBV6-1|-|TRBD1|TRBJ1-5
TGTGCCAGCAGTGCGACAGGGGTTAGCAATCAGCCCCAGCATTTT
CASSATGVSNQPQHF
>TRBV5-1|-|TRBD2|TRBJ2-5
TGCGCCAGCAGCTTCAGTGCGGGAGCCCAAGAGACCCAGTACTTC
CASSFSAGAQETQYF
>TRBV18|few|TRBD2|TRBJ2-7
TGTGCCAGCCAACCTACTAGCGGGAGGGAGTACGAGCAGTACTTC
CASQPTSGREYEQYF
>TRBV6-5|-|TRBD2|TRBJ2-7
TGTGCCAGCCAAGGGACTAGCTCCTACGAGCAGTACTTC
CASQGTSSYEQYF
>TRBV7-7|-|TRBD1|TRBJ2-1
TGTGCTAGCAGCTCCCGGGACAGGGCCAATGAGCAGTTCTTC
CASSSRDRANEQFF
>TRBV11-3|-|TRBD2|TRBJ2-1
TGTGCCAGCAGCCCCGGGACTAGCGGGAGAAATGAGCAGTTCTTC
CASSPGTSGRNEQFF
>TRBV6-5|once|-|TRBJ1-4
TGTGCCAGCGGGACGGCCATTGACGGTGAAAAACTGTTTTTT
CASGTAIDGEKLFF
>TRBV7-6|-|-|TRBJ2-2
TGTGCCAGCAGCCTCTTACACGGGAACACCGGGGAGCTGTTTTTT
CASSLLHGNTGELFF
>TRBV29-1|-|TRBD1|TRBJ2-1
TGCAGCGTTGCACAGGGGGCACTTGGGAATGAGCAGTTCTTC
CSVAQGALGNEQFF
>TRBV18|-|TRBD2|TRBJ2-3
TGTGCCAGCTCACCACCTCCACTAGCGGGAGAAGAGGCAGATACGCAGTATTTT
CASSPPPLAGEEADTQYF
>TRBV6-5|-|-|TRBJ1-3
TGTGCCGTCTTCAGAGGGGTACGGTCTGGAAACACCATATATTTT
CAVFRGVRSGNTIYF
>TRBV27|-|TRBD2|TRBJ2-1
TGTGCCAGCAGTATAGGCCCACTAGGACTAGCGGGTGCAAATAAAGCGAATGAGCAGTTCTTC
CASSIGPLGLAGANKANEQFF
>TRBV7-8|-|-|TRBJ1-5
TGTGCCAGCAGCTTAGTAGGGGAAACTTATAGCAATCAGCCCCAGCATTTT
CASSLVGETYSNQPQHF
>TRBV2|-|-|TRBJ2-2
TGTGCCAGCATGGGGGACGTGACGGGGGAGCTGTTTTTT
CASMGDVTGELFF
>TRBV7-2|-|-|TRBJ2-7
TGTGCCAGCAGCTTAGGGACAGAAGAGCAGTACTTC
CASSLGTEEQYF
>TRBV7-6|-|-|TRBJ2-3
TGTGCCAGCAGCTTAACACCTTCTAGCACAGATACGCAGTATTTT
CASSLTPSSTDTQYF
>TRBV27|-|-|TRBJ2-5
TGTGCCAGCAGTAGAGAAGGGGCGTGGTCCCAAGAGACCCAGTACTTC
CASSREGAWSQETQYF
>TRBV11-2|-|-|TRBJ2-2
TGTGCCAGCAGCTTCGGCCGGGGCTGGACCGGGGAGCTGTTTTTT
CASSFGRGWTGELFF
>TRBV6-6|-|-|TRBJ2-1
TGTGCCAGCACCGGACTCTACAATGAGCAGTTCTTC
CASTGLYNEQFF
>TRBV28|-|-|TRBJ2-2
TGTGCCAGCAGTTCTGCGGGCAGAACCGGGGAGCTGTTTTTT
CASSSAGRTGELFF
>TRBV28|-|TRBD1|TRBJ2-2
TGTGCCAGCGGGGACAGGGCAACCGGGGAGCTGTTTTTT
CASGDRATGELFF
>TRBV6-6|-|-|TRBJ2-1
TGTGCCAGCAGATGGAGGGGGTCCTACAATGAGCAGTTCTTC
CASRWRGSYNEQFF
>TRBV6-1|-|TRBD1|TRBJ1-2
TGTGCCAGCAGGGGGGACAGGGGCTATGGCTACACCTTC
CASRGDRGYGYTF
>TRBV11-2|few|TRBD2|TRBJ2-1
TGTGCCAGCAGCTCCGGACTAGCGGGAGTCGGGCAGTTCTTC
CASSSGLAGVGQFF
>TRBV6-9|-|TRBD2|TRBJ2-1
TGTGCCAGCCCCAGCGGGAGGAAAGGTTACAATGAGCAGTTCTTC
CASPSGRKGYNEQFF
>TRBV7-2|-|TRBD2|TRBJ2-1
TGTGCCAGCAGCTCACGACTAGCGGGAGATATTAATAATGAGCAGTTCTTC
CASSSRLAGDINNEQFF
>TRBV4-2|-|-|TRBJ2-2
TGTGCCAGCAGCCAAGATGGGTCCGCGAACACCGGGGAGCTGTTTTTT
CASSQDGSANTGELFF
>TRBV20-1|-|-|TRBJ2-1
TGCAGTGCCCTCTCCTACAATGAGCAGTTCTTC
CSALSYNEQFF
>TRBV19|-|TRBD2|TRBJ2-7
TGTGCCAGTAGAAAATATAGCGGGAGCGGGTACGAGCAGTACTTC
CASRKYSGSGYEQYF
>TRBV19|-|-|TRBJ2-2
TGTGCCAGCACATGGGGGGCCGGAGGGCGGACCGGGGAGCTGTTTTTT
CASTWGAGGRTGELFF
>TRBV15|-|-|TRBJ2-2
TGTGCCACCAGCAGAGATCAGGAGCAGAACACCGGGGAGCTGTTTTTT
CATSRDQEQNTGELFF
>TRBV6-5|-|TRBD1|TRBJ2-7
TGTGCCAGTCGGGACAGCTACGAGCAGTACTTC
CASRDSYEQYF
>TRBV21-1|-|-|TRBJ1-2
TGTGCCAGCAGCGCCGACAAGGTTAACTATGGCTACACCTTC
CASSADKVNYGYTF
>TRBV27|-|TRBD1|TRBJ1-4
TGTGCCAGCAGTCTAGGGACAGGGGGATTCGCTAATGAAAAACTGTTTTTT
CASSLGTGGFANEKLFF
>TRBV9|-|-|TRBJ2-3
TGTGCCAGCAGCGTGGGCTGGACGTTTAGCACAGATACGCAGTATTTT
CASSVGWTFSTDTQYF
>TRBV5-1|-|TRBD1|TRBJ2-7
TGCGCCAGCAGCTTAGGACAGGGGGTCTACGAGCAGTACTTC
CASSLGQGVYEQYF
>TRBV28|-|-|TRBJ1-2
TGTGCCAGCAGTTCCTGGGCCGGGAATGGCTACACCTTC
CASSSWAGNGYTF
>TRBV6-5|-|TRBD1|TRBJ2-7
TGTGCCAGCAGTTTATCCAGGGGGTACTACGAGCAGTACTTC
CASSLSRGYYEQYF
>TRBV6-6|few|-|TRBJ2-3
TGTGCCAGCAGTTACTCTTGGGAGAACACAGATACGCAGTATTTT
CASSYSWENTDTQYF
>TRBV5-1|-|-|TRBJ2-4
TGCGCCAGCAGCATCGACGGGGCGAAGGTTGGCATTCAGTACTTC
CASSIDGAKVGIQYF
>TRBV7-2|-|-|TRBJ1-4
TGTGCCAGCAGCTTGAGGCAGTTGGATGAAAAACTGTTTTTT
CASSLRQLDEKLFF
>TRBV6-5|-|TRBD1|TRBJ1-5
TGTGCCAGCAGCTGGGACAGGGATCAGCCCCAGCATTTT
CASSWDRDQPQHF
>TRBV5-4|-|-|TRBJ1-4
TGTGCCAGCAGCTCCCAGAGGGGAACAACTAATGAAAAACTGTTTTTT
CASSSQRGTTNEKLFF
>TRBV4-2|-|-|TRBJ2-1
TGTGCCAGCAGCCGAGAAGCGGACTCCTACAATGAGCAGTTCTTC
CASSREADSYNEQFF
>TRBV7-9|-|TRBD1|TRBJ1-5
TGTGCCAGCAGCTCTTACCCGGACAGGGGTCATCAGCCCCAGCATTTT
CASSSYPDRGHQPQHF
>TRBV9|-|-|TRBJ2-5
TGTGCCAGCAGCGCCGGGCCCGCCGCTCGGGGGGAGACCCAGTACTTC
CASSAGPAARGETQYF
>TRBV7-2|few|-|TRBJ1-5
TGTGCCAGCAGCACGGGACAACTGGGCAATCAGCCCCAGCATTTT
CASSTGQLGNQPQHF
>TRBV2|few|-|TRBJ1-3
TGTGCCAGCAGTGCGGATATCTCTGGAAACACCATATATTTT
CASSADISGNTIYF
>TRBV7-2|-|-|TRBJ2-7
TGTGCCAGCAGCCCCCGAGCCTACGAGCAGTACTTC
CASSPRAYEQYF
>TRBV5-6|-|-|TRBJ2-1
TGTGCCAGTTCCTTTGGGGGATCCTACAATGAGCAGTTCTTC
CASSFGGSYNEQFF
>TRBV7-9|many|-|TRBJ1-2
TGTGCCAGCAGCTTAGTCAATGGGGGCTACACCTTC
CASSLVNGGYTF
>TRBV4-2|-|-|TRBJ2-7
TGTGCCAGCAGCCAAGATCCCGGGGGACCCTACGAGCAGTACTTC
CASSQDPGGPYEQYF
>TRBV28|-|TRBD2|TRBJ2-7
TGTGCCAGCAGTTTGGGACTAGCGGGAGCTCGGGAGCAGTACTTC
CASSLGLAGAREQYF
>TRBV11-2|few|-|TRBJ2-7
TGTGCCAGCAGCTTAGTTGGCCTCTCAGCCTCCTACGAGCAGTACTTC
CASSLVGLSASYEQYF
>TRBV5-5|-|TRBD1|TRBJ2-7
TGTGCCAGCAGCCCAACCCAGGGGGCGCGGACCTACGAGCAGTACTTC
CASSPTQGARTYEQYF
>TRBV19|few|TRBD2|TRBJ2-7
TGTGCCAGTAGTATGGCGACTAGCGGATCCTACGAGCAGTACTTC
CASSMATSGSYEQYF
>TRBV28|-|-|TRBJ1-1
TGTGCCAGCAGGGAGAGCACTGAAGCTTTCTTT
CASRESTEAFF